The 22 T cell receptor beta chains presented below share a single source sample, sequenced in a study of shared clonotypes between healthy human individuals. The protocol was immunoSEQ multiplex PCR, while the TCRdb copy is restricted to in-frame clones and leaves out a portion. The repertoire holds about 1.5 million clones, with approximately 97% as singletons. Sequencing used naive CD4+ T cells sorted from blood. Subset denoted: CD45RA+ positively selected. The receptors stem from a man aged 25 to 40 in good health.

The J gene is TRBJ2-7, the V gene TRBV5-4; no clear D gene. Trimming left V 4 bases short and J 5 bases short, with 19 bases between. The CDR3 spans 15 residues. Germline values: CDR1 SGHNT, CDR2 YYREEE (reference sequence). Here the CDR3 reads CASSPRVPGANEQYF. The CDR3, as DNA: TGTGCCAGCAGCCCCCGGGTTCCGGGTGCCAACGAGCAGTACTTC.

V usage is TRBV9 and J usage is TRBJ2-1; D is unclear. Germline CDR1 and CDR2: SGDLS and YYNGEE. Trimming removed 0 bases from V and 9 bases from J, with 7 bases in between. The CDR3 has 12 amino acids. The CDR3 loop reads CASSVVGLEQFF. The CDR3 DNA follows: TGTGCCAGCAGCGTAGTAGGGCTTGAGCAGTTCTTC.

This chain links TRBV19 with TRBJ2-1; 12 bases agree with TRBD2. The junction had 15 bases not matched to a gene; V was cut back by 5 bases and J by 4 bases. CDR1 is LNHDA, CDR2 SQIVND, per germline (reference sequence). This CDR3 comprises 19 residues. CDR3 sequence reads: CASSVFRGLGLAGYNEQFF. The CDR3 nucleotides read TGTGCCAGTAGTGTGTTTCGGGGTTTAGGACTAGCGGGGTACAATGAGCAGTTCTTC. The full variable domain, completed using reference TRBV19 and TRBJ2-1, is DGGITQSPKYLFRKEGQNVTLSCEQNLNHDAMYWYRQDPGQGLRLIYYSQIVNDFQKGDIAEGYSVSREKKESFPLTVTSAQKNPTAFYLCASSVFRGLGLAGYNEQFFGPGTRLTVL.

This clone appeared a single time. This sample also contains other DNA sequences that code for the same CDR3. V usage is TRBV18 and J usage is TRBJ2-1, with D perhaps matching TRBD1 (6 bases). The germline V gene encodes CDR1 KGHSH and CDR2 LQKENI. The CDR3 is 15 residues long. The V end lost 2 bases, the J end lost 0 bases, and 8 bases lay between the germline ends. The CDR3 DNA is TGTGCCAGCTCACCAAGGACAGACTCCTACAATGAGCAGTTCTTC. Translated: CASSPRTDSYNEQFF.

The chain recombines TRBV29-1 with TRBJ1-1; D is unresolved. V dropped 2 bases and J dropped 0 bases, with 10 bases sitting between them. The V gene's germline CDR1 is SQVTM and CDR2 ANQGSEA. The CDR3 is 14 amino acids. The CDR3, as DNA: TGCAGCGTTGAACAGCGACTCATGAACACTGAAGCTTTCTTT. Translated, it gives CSVEQRLMNTEAFF.

The CDR3: CASSFRGPGANVLTF. The CDR3 coding sequence is TGTGCCAGCAGTTTCAGGGGACCTGGGGCCAACGTCCTGACTTTC. The genes are TRBV6-5 and TRBJ2-6; possibly TRBD1 for D (6 bases). The germline V gene encodes CDR1 MNHEY and CDR2 SVGAGI. V was pared by 4 bases and J by 2 bases, with 9 bases between. This CDR3 spans 15 amino acids.

The chain combines TRBV30 with TRBJ2-7; D possibly uses TRBD1 or TRBD2 (5 bases each). Trimming pared 2 bases from V and 3 bases from J, leaving 14 bases between. CDR1 and CDR2 from the germline V gene are GTSNPN and SVGIG (reference sequence). The CDR3 sequence is 14 residues long. The CDR3 loop reads CAWSKGSGNYEQYF. The CDR3, as DNA: TGTGCCTGGAGTAAGGGGAGCGGAAACTACGAGCAGTACTTC.

The rearrangement joins TRBV7-2 to TRBJ2-1; 7 nucleotides agree with TRBD1. The CDR3 has 15 residues. Trimming cost V 5 bases and J 4 bases; bases outside gene matches: 8. CDR1 is SGHTA and CDR2 is FQGNSA in the germline V gene. This CDR3 is CASSALAGGYNEQFF. CDR3 coding DNA: TGTGCCAGCAGCGCGCTAGCAGGGGGATACAATGAGCAGTTCTTC.

The CDR3 coding sequence is TGTGCCTGGAGTGCACACGGACTAGCGGGAGGGCCGAGTTCAAATCTCTTCACAGATACGCAGTATTTT. It yields the protein CAWSAHGLAGGPSSNLFTDTQYF. The chain combines TRBV30 with TRBJ2-3, with 15 bases matching TRBD2. The CDR3 spans 23 residues. Losses at the gene ends were 1 base for V and 2 bases for J; bases not matched to a gene: 22. Per the germline V gene, CDR1 is GTSNPN and CDR2 is SVGIG (reference sequence).

Only one count was recorded for this clone. The same CDR3 also results from other DNA sequences found in this sample. This rearrangement joins TRBV5-6 to TRBJ1-2; a weak D match, TRBD1 (5 bases). Trimming shortened V by 3 bases and J by 4 bases, and 7 bases separated the two germline ends. The CDR3 runs 12 residues. Germline-derived CDR1 and CDR2 are SGHDT and YYEEEE. As DNA, the CDR3 is TGTGCCAGCAGCTCCGACAGCTATGGCTACACCTTC. Translating gives CASSSDSYGYTF.

The chain has TRBV27 and TRBJ1-1; TRBD1 matches at 7 bases. The CDR3 length is 18 residues. CDR1 and CDR2 from the germline V gene are MNHEY and SMNVEV (reference sequence). The ends lost 1 base at V and 1 base at J; junction bases unmatched: 12. The CDR3 sequence is CASSLLLGSTGPNTEAFF. The CDR3 region has the DNA TGTGCCAGCAGTTTATTATTGGGGTCGACAGGGCCGAACACTGAAGCTTTCTTT.

This sequence joins TRBV5-1 and TRBJ2-1; 12 bases are a match to TRBD2. The CDR3 is made up of 16 amino acids. Germline V gene lookup returns CDR1 SGHRS and CDR2 YFSETQ. The V gene end was trimmed by 1 base and the J gene end by 7 bases; junction bases not matched to a gene: 6. The CDR3 region has the DNA TGCGCCAGCAGCTTGTTGACTAGCGGGAGAGGGAATGAGCAGTTCTTC. Its protein product is CASSLLTSGRGNEQFF.

This clone was recorded only once. At the DNA level, this CDR3 is encoded by other sequences in the same sample as well. The chain has TRBV5-1 and TRBJ2-7; 9 bases match TRBD2. Trimming removed 1 base from V and 1 base from J; junction bases left unmatched: 0. This CDR3 spans 14 amino acids. The V gene's germline CDR1 is SGHRS and CDR2 YFSETQ. Written as DNA, the CDR3 is TGCGCCAGCAGCTTGACTAGCGGGTCCTACGAGCAGTACTTC. Amino acid sequence: CASSLTSGSYEQYF. Complete variable domain (other parts from reference TRBV5-1 and TRBJ2-7): KAGVTQTPRYLIKTRGQQVTLSCSPISGHRSVSWYQQTPGQGLQFLFEYFSETQRNKGNFPGRFSGRQFSNSRSEMNVSTLELGDSALYLCASSLTSGSYEQYFGPGTRLTVT.

The V and J genes are TRBV30 and TRBJ1-5; D is ambiguous. V was clipped by 5 bases and J by 5 bases, with 13 bases between them. This CDR3 contains 13 residues. Germline assignment: CDR1 GTSNPN and CDR2 SVGIG (reference sequence). The CDR3 loop is CAWGISTDQPQHF. In DNA, the CDR3 is TGTGCCTGGGGTATTTCTACTGATCAGCCCCAGCATTTT.

This CDR3 reads CASSLGQVSGANVLTF. Here the CDR3 DNA reads TGCGCCAGCAGCTTGGGACAAGTCTCTGGGGCCAACGTCCTGACTTTC. The chain is built from TRBV5-1 and TRBJ2-6; D is undetermined. The germline V gene encodes CDR1 SGHRS and CDR2 YFSETQ. This CDR3 has 16 residues. Between the trimmed V and J ends, which lost 0 bases and 0 bases, there was a span of 7 bases.

This rearrangement joins TRBV2 to TRBJ1-1; 9 bases align to TRBD1. The germline gives CDR1 SNHLY, CDR2 FYNNEI. V shed 4 bases, J shed 4 bases, and the junction held 13 bases outside the gene matches. The CDR3 runs to 17 residues. The CDR3: CASSAYRDRDVGTEAFF. Here the CDR3 DNA reads TGTGCCAGCAGTGCTTACCGGGACAGGGACGTTGGCACTGAAGCTTTCTTT.

The gene calls are TRBV5-4 and TRBJ2-3, with D possibly being TRBD1 (6 bases). Germline V gives CDR1 SGHNT, CDR2 YYREEE (reference sequence). This CDR3 is 14 amino acids long. Trimming pared 6 bases from V and 7 bases from J, leaving 18 bases between. In nucleotides, the CDR3 is TGTGCCAGCAACCGCAGACAGGACCCCTATACGCAGTATTTT. Translating gives CASNRRQDPYTQYF.

This chain joins TRBV5-1 and TRBJ2-7, with TRBD1 matching over 9 bases. Unmatched junction bases numbered 10, after V lost 4 bases and J lost 2 bases. The CDR3 consists of 16 residues. Germline loops: CDR1 SGHRS, CDR2 YFSETQ. In DNA form, the CDR3 reads TGCGCCAGCAGCCCCGGGACAGGGTTTCTAACCTACGAGCAGTACTTC. Its translation: CASSPGTGFLTYEQYF.

The chain carries TRBV7-3 and TRBJ1-5; D is undetermined. Germline V lookup: CDR1 SGHTA, CDR2 FQGTGA. V lost 5 bases, J lost 2 bases, and 10 bases lay in between. This CDR3 has 14 residues. The CDR3 loop reads CASSLDPGNQPQHF. The DNA for the CDR3 is TGTGCCAGCAGCCTCGACCCAGGCAATCAGCCCCAGCATTTT.

V usage is TRBV5-4 and J usage is TRBJ1-1, with a possible D match to TRBD1 (5 bases). V gave up 0 bases and J gave up 1 base, with 10 bases separating them. The CDR3 totals 15 residues. Germline CDR1 is SGHNT and CDR2 is YYREEE (reference sequence). The CDR3 reads CASSLETARNTEAFF. The DNA of the CDR3 is TGTGCCAGCAGCTTGGAGACAGCGCGGAACACTGAAGCTTTCTTT.

This clone was seen just once. The J gene is TRBJ2-1, the V gene TRBV2, with TRBD2 matching over 11 bases. The CDR3 runs 14 residues. V gave up 7 bases and J gave up 4 bases; unmatched junction bases: 3. Looked up from germline, CDR1 is SNHLY and CDR2 is FYNNEI. This chain's CDR3 is CASTRLAGYNEQFF. The CDR3 DNA reads as TGTGCCAGCACCAGACTAGCGGGGTACAATGAGCAGTTCTTC.

The gene calls are TRBV7-2 and TRBJ2-2, with a weak D call TRBD2 (6 bases). The ends were cut back, 6 bases at V and 7 bases at J, with 15 bases in the middle. This CDR3 is 14 amino acids long. CDR1 and CDR2 (germline): SGHTA, FQGNSA. The CDR3 nucleotides read TGTGCCAGCAGGATCGTGTTGGAGGGCGGGGAGCTGTTTTTT. Amino acid sequence: CASRIVLEGGELFF.